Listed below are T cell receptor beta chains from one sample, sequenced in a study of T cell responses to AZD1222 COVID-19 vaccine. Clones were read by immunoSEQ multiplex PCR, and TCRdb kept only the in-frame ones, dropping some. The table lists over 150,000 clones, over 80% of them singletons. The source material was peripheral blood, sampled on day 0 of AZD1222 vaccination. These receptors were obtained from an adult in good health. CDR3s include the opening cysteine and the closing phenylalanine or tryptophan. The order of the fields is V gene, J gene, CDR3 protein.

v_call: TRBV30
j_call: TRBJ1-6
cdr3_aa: CAWLPGSKDNSPLHF

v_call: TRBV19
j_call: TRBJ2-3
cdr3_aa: CASSTRQASTDTQYF

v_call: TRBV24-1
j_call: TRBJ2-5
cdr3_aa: CATASGTAQETQYF

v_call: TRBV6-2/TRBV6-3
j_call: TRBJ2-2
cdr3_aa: CASSYSERIASTGELFF

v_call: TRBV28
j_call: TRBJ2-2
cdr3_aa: CASSLWQGPTGELFF

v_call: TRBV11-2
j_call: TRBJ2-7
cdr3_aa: CASSVDWRQSEQYF

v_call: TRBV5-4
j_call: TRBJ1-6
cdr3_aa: CASSSRDRVNSPLHF

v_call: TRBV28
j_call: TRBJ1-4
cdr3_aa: CASSSPGGTNEKLFF

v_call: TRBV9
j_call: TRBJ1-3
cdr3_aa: CASSVGGLGNTIYF

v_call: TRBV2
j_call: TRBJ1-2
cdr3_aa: CASSEGTGGEGYTF

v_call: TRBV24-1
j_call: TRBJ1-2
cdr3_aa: CATSDNSGGGNYGYTF

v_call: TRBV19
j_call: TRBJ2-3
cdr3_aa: CASTNQPGQGADTQYF

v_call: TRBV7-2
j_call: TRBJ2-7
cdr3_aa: CASSPRLAQGYEQYF

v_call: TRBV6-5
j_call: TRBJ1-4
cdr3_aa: CASSRAGTGEEKLFF

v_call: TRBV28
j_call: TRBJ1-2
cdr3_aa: CASSTPQGAEGGYTF

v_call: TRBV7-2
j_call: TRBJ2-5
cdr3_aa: CASSLVTGQGTQYF

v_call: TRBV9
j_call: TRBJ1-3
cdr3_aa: CASSSPSGSGNTIYF

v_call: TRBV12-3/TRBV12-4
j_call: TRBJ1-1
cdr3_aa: CASSLIGGAEAFF

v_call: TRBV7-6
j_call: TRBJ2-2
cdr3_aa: CASSLRDSTIPTGELFF

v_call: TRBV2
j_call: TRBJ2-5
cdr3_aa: CASKTDYQETQYF

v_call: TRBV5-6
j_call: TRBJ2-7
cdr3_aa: CASSRGLAGGRYEQYF

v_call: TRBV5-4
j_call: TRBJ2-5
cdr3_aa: CASSRRQGGQETQYF

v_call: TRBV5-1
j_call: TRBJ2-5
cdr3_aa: CASSFSGGTQETQYF

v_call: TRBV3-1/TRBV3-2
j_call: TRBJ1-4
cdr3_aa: CASSQERRGREKLFF

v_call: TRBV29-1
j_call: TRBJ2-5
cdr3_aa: CSAETGARETQYF

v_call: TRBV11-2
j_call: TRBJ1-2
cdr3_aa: CASSPGQDYGYTF

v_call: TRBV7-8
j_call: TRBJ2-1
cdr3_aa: CAARGASGSLAFNEQFF

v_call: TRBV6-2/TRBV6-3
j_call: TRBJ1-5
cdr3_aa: CASSFQGNQPQHF

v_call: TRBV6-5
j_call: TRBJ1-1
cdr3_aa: CASWRGNTEAFF

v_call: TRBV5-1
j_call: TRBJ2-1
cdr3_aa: CASSLGRLTLNEQFF

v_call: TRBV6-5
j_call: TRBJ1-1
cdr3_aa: CASSYSPGKYTEAFF

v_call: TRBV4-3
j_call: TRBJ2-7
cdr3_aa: CASSPRDTIYEQYF

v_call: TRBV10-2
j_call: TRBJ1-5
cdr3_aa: CASSEQSYSNQPQHF

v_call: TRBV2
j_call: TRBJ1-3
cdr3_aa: CASRAGTSGNTIYF

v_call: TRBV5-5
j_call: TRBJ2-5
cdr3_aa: CASSPLDRETQYF

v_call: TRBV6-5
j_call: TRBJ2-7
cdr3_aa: CASSYSRGPEQYF

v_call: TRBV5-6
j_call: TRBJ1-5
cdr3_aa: CASSFRSNQPQHF

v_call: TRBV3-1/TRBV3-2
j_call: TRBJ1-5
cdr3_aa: CASSQVGVSQPQHF

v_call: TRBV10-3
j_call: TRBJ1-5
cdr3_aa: CAISERDRESQPQHF

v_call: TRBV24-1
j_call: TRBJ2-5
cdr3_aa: CATSDFNSQETQYF

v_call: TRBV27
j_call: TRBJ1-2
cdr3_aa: CASSTGGQTYGYTF

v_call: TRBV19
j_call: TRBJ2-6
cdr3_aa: CASTATGASGANVLTF

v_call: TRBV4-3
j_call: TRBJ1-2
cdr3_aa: CASSQDWGRGGYGYTF

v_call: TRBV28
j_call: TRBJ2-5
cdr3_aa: CASSYALMGSGQETQYF

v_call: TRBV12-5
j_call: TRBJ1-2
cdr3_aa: CASGRNVGQGVYGYTF

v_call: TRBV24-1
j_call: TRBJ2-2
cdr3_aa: CATSGSNYGELFF

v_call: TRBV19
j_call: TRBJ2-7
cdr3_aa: CASSPGGAGGYEQYF

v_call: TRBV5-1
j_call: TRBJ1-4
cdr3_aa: CASSLGLSGAFNEKLFF

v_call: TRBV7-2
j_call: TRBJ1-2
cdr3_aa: CASSLAYSNAF

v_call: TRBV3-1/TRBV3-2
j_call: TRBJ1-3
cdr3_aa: CASSRSRDRSNTIYF

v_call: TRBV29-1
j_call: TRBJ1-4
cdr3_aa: CSASRTGDNEKLFF

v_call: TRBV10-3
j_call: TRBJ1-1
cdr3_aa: CAISESEGGGEAFF

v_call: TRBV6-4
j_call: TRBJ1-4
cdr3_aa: CASSDTWDRELFF

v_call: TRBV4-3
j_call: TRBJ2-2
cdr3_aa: CASSLLAGTGELFF

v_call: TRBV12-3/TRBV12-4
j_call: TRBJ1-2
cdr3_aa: CASSLPPGGYTF

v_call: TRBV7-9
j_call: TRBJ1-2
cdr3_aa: CASTTRPVLANYGYTF

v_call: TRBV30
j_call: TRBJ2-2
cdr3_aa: CAWSEGLGTGELFF

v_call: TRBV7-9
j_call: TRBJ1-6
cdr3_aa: CASSFGEYNSPLHF

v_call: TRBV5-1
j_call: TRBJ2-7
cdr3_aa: CASSIGGSYEQYF

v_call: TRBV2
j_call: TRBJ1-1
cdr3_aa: CASRDRTVNTEAFF